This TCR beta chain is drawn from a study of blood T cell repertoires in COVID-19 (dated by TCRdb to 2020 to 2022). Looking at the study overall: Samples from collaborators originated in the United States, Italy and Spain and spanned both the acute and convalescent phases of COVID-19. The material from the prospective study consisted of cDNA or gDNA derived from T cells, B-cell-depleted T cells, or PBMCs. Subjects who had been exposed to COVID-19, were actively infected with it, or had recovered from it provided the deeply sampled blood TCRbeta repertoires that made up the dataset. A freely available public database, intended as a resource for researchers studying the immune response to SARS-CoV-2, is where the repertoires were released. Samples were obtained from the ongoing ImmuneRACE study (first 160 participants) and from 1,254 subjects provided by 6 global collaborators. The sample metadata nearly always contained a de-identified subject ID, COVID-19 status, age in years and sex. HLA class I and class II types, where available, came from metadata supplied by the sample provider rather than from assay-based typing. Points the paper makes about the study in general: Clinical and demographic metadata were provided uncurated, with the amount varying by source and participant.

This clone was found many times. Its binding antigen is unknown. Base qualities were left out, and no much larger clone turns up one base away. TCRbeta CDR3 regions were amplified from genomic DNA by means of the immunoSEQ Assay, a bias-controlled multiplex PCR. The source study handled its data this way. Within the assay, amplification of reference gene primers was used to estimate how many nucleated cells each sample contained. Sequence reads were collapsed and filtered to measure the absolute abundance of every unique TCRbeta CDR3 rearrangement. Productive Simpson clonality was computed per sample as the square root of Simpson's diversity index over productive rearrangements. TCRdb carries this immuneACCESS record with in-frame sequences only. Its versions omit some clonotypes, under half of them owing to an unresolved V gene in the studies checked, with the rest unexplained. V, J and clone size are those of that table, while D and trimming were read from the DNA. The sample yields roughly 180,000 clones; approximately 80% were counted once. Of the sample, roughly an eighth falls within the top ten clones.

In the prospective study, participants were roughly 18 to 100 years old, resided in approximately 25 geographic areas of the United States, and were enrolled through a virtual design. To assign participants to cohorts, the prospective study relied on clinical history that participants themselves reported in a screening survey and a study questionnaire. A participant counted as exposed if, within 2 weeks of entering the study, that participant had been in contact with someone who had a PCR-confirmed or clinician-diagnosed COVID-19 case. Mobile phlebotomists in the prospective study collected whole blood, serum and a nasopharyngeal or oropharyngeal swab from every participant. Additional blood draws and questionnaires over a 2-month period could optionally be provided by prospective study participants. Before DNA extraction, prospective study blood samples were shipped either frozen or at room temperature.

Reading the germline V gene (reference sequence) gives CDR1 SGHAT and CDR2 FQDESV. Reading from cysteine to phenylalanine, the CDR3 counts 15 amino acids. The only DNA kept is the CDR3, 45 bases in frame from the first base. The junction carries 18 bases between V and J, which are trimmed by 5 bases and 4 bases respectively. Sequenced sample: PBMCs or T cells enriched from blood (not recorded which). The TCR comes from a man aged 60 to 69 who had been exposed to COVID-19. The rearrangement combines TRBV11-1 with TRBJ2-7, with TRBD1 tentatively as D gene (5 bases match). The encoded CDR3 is CASSPGQGVGYEQYF. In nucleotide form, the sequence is TGTGCCAGCAGCCCAGGACAAGGGGTTGGGTACGAGCAGTACTTC.